The following is a T cell receptor beta chain sequence with its context. Its target is unknown. The CDR3 is made up of 16 amino acids. Germline V gene sequence: CDR1 MGHDK, CDR2 SYGVNS. The V end was cut by 1 base, the J end by 4 bases, with 13 bases between. With 60 Vbeta and 13 Jbeta primers, the PCR was carried out. Assay used: immunoSEQ multiplex PCR; TCRdb lists only in-frame clones, some missing. The data contain roughly 71,000 clones, 60% to 80% of them singletons. This entry belongs to a study of cytomegalovirus exposure and HLA in healthy donors. The study's findings and limits: Productive rates of about 87% or about 30% were seen for most TCR beta V segments in an earlier analysis. Both high specificity and high sensitivity reportedly marked the classifier's diagnosis of cytomegalovirus status.

Sequenced input: PBMCs. This TCR was recovered from a man between 25 and 39 years old in good health and CMV-seronegative. This chain links TRBV25-1 with TRBJ2-2; D is unclear. The DNA of the CDR3 is TGTGCCAGCAGTGAATCCGACTCGTATCGCACCGGGGAGCTGTTTTTT. Translating it yields CASSESDSYRTGELFF.